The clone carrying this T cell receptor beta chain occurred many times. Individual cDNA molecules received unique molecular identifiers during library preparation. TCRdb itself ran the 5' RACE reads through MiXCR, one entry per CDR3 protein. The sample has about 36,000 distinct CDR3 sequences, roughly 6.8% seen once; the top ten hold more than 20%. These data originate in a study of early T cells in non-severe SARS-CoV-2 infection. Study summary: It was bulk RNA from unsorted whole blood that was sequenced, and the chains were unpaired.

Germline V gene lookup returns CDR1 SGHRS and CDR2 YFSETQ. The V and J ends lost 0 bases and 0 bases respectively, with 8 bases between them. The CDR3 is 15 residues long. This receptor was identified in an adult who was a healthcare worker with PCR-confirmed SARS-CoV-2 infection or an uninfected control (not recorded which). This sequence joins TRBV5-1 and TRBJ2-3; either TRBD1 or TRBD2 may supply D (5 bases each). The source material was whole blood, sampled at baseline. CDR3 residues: CASSLGDLSTDTQYF. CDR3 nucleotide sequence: TGCGCCAGCAGCTTGGGGGACCTTAGCACAGATACGCAGTATTTT. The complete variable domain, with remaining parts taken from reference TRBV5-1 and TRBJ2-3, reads KAGVTQTPRYLIKTRGQQVTLSCSPISGHRSVSWYQQTPGQGLQFLFEYFSETQRNKGNFPGRFSGRQFSNSRSEMNVSTLELGDSALYLCASSLGDLSTDTQYFGPGTRLTVL.